This T cell receptor (beta chain) is drawn from a study of blood T cells in healthy people across ages. A sample-barcoded 5' primer and a J-beta primer mix were used in a second PCR of about 6 to 11 cycles. MiXCR, applied by TCRdb to the 5' RACE reads, yields one record per CDR3 protein. Of 600,000 to 850,000 distinct CDR3 sequences in the sample, approximately 39% are singletons; the top ten hold about 20%. Notes on this clonotype: The antigen remains unidentified. An end of the junction does not agree with germline; a read error may underlie this.

Study results and caveats: Estimates based on one million T cells were treated as lower bounds. The lack of PBMC sorting stopped any conclusive naive versus antigen-experienced comparison.

This clonotype was obtained from a woman aged 55-75 years in good health. Sequencing used blood.

The DNA for the CDR3 is TGTGCCAGCAGTACGGACAGTATGAATGGGCAGTTCTTC. Translation: CASSTDSMNGQFF. The chain carries TRBV2 and TRBJ2-1; tentative D call: TRBD1 (6 bases). Germline loops: CDR1 SNHLY, CDR2 FYNNEI. The CDR3 sequence is 13 residues long.